This TCR beta chain stems from a study of shared clonotypes between healthy human individuals. Only in-frame clones appear in the TCRdb table, and some are missing; sequencing was by immunoSEQ multiplex PCR. The repertoire consists of 2,500,000 or so clones, with about nine tenths occurring once and the leading ten covering 0.37%. The CDR3 spans 11 residues. The V and J ends lost 6 bases and 5 bases respectively, with 7 bases between them. Germline V lookup: CDR1 ENHRY, CDR2 SYGVKD. Of note for this clone: Other DNA sequences from this sample encode an identical CDR3 as well.

Sequencing used naive CD4+ T cells from PBMCs. Specified subset: CD45RA+ positively selected. The chain has TRBV10-3 and TRBJ1-1; D is uncertain. The TCR sequence derives from a young man in good health. Some clones in this sample may be carry-over from other donors' samples. CDR3 protein: CAIRGGTEAFF. CDR3 DNA: TGTGCCATCAGGGGAGGGACTGAAGCTTTCTTT.